This TCR beta chain emerged from a study of cytomegalovirus exposure and HLA in healthy donors. The PCR contained 60 Vbeta and 13 Jbeta primers. Profiled with immunoSEQ multiplex PCR; TCRdb holds only in-frame clones, not every one. The sample lists about 50,000 clones; approximately 70% were seen once. Germline V gene lookup returns CDR1 SGDLS and CDR2 YYNGEE. V dropped 3 bases and J dropped 9; count of bases not matched to a gene: 5. CDR3 length: 13 residues. The sample taken for sequencing was PBMCs. This sequence joins TRBV9 and TRBJ1-1, with 10 bases aligning to TRBD1. The source of this sequence is a woman aged 45-59 years in good health and CMV-seronegative. The CDR3, as DNA: TGTGCCAGCAGCGGGGACAGGGGAAGGAAAGCTTTCTTT. Its protein product is CASSGDRGRKAFF.